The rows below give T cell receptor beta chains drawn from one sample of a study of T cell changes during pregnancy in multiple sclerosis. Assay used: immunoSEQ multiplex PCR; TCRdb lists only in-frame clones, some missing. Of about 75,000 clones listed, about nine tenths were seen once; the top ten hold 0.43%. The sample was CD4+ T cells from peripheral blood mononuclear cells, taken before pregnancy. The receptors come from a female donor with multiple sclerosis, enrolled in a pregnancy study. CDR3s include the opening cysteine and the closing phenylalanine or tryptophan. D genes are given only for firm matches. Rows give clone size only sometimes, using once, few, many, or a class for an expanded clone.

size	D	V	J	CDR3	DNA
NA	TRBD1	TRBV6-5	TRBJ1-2	CASRPPGQGYGYTF	TGTGCCAGCAGACCCCCGGGACAGGGATACGGCTACACCTTC
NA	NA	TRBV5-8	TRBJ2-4	CASSRTQTLAKNIQYF	TGTGCCAGCAGCAGGACTCAAACGCTAGCCAAAAACATTCAGTACTTC
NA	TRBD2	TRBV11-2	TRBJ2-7	CASSTLAGVGYEQYF	TGTGCCAGCAGCACCCTAGCGGGAGTAGGCTACGAGCAGTACTTC
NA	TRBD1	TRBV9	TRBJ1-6	CASSVEGGSFSPLHF	TGTGCCAGCAGCGTAGAAGGGGGCTCTTTTTCACCCCTCCACTTT
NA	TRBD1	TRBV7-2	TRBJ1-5	CASSVGTVGQPQHF	TGTGCCAGCAGCGTAGGGACAGTGGGTCAGCCCCAGCATTTT
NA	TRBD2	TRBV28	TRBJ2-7	CASSSMTSGAYEQYF	TGTGCCAGCAGTTCCATGACTAGCGGGGCCTACGAGCAGTACTTC
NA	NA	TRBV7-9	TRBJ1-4	CASRSGSSTGNEKLFF	TGTGCCAGCAGGTCTGGATCCTCCACAGGGAATGAAAAACTGTTTTTT
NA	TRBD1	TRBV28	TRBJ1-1	CASSLGQGRMNTEAFF	TGTGCCAGCAGCTTAGGACAGGGGCGCATGAACACTGAAGCTTTCTTT
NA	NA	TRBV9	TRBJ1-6	CASSVVAGLHSPLHF	TGTGCCAGCAGCGTAGTAGCAGGGCTTCATTCACCCCTCCACTTT
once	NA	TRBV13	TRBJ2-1	CASSPNLGLRGEQFF	TGTGCCAGCAGTCCTAACCTGGGGTTACGGGGTGAGCAGTTCTTC
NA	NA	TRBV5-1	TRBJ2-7	CASSFGLAGHEQYF	TGCGCCAGCAGCTTTGGTCTAGCAGGCCACGAGCAGTACTTC
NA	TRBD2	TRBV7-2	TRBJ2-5	CASSPGLVGETQYF	TGTGCCAGCAGCCCGGGACTAGTCGGAGAGACCCAGTACTTC
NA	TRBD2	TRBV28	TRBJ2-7	CASTDSGRHEQYF	TGTGCCAGCACCGATAGCGGGAGACACGAGCAGTACTTC
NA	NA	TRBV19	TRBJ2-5	CASSMKKGTGRETQYF	TGTGCCAGTAGTATGAAGAAGGGGACTGGTCGGGAGACCCAGTACTTC
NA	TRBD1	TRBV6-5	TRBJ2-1	CASSPTGGPYNEQFF	TGTGCCAGCAGTCCGACAGGGGGACCCTACAATGAGCAGTTCTTC
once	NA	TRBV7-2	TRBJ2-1	CASSLETVLSYNEQFF	TGTGCCAGCAGCTTAGAAACAGTCCTCTCCTACAATGAGCAGTTCTTC
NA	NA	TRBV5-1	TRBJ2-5	CASSGGSKTQETQYF	TGCGCCAGCAGCGGGGGGTCAAAGACCCAAGAGACCCAGTACTTC
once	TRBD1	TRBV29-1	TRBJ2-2	CSVPQGAAGELFF	TGCAGCGTCCCACAGGGGGCGGCCGGGGAGCTGTTTTTT